These 7 T cell receptor beta chains originate from one sample sequenced in a study of T cell clonality in common variable immunodeficiency. Findings and limits, study-wide: Fewer deletions and N-nucleotide insertions were reportedly seen in common variable immunodeficiency TCR beta sequences.

Here immunoSEQ multiplex PCR was the method, and the copy in TCRdb shows in-frame clones only, minus some. The specimen gives tens of thousands of clones without singletons; the ten biggest hold about 6.3%. The antigens these receptors bind are not known. Sequenced sample: peripheral blood mononuclear cells. These receptor sequences come from a human donor with common variable immunodeficiency.

There are many counts of this clone. The read is 3 residues too short to cover the CDR3 end, so that end is filled in from the germline J gene. The chain joins TRBV5-1 to TRBJ1-1; D is unclear. The CDR3 extends over 12 amino acids. Germline V gives CDR1 SGHRS, CDR2 YFSETQ. Trimming stripped 7 bases from V and 5 bases from J, with 12 bases between. CDR3 sequence reads: CASGAGKTEAFF. CDR3 bases read: TGCGCCAGCGGAGCGGGGAAAACTGAA.

This clone has at least ten counts. Sequencing ends 3 residues short of the CDR3 end; the germline J gene provides the rest. V and J are TRBV5-1 and TRBJ1-6; tentative D call: TRBD1 (5 bases). The germline gives CDR1 SGHRS, CDR2 YFSETQ. V lost 4 bases to trimming and J lost 0 bases, with 11 bases between them. CDR3 length: 16 residues. The CDR3 spells CASSPGISSYNSPLHF. The covered CDR3 bases are TGCGCCAGCAGCCCAGGGATTAGCTCCTATAATTCACCC.

Ten or more counts support this clone. From the germline J gene comes the end of the CDR3, since the read stops 3 residues before it. This chain links TRBV20-1 with TRBJ2-4; TRBD2 matches at 16 bases. The CDR3 covers 16 residues. J gave up 8 bases and V 5 bases, and 9 bases lay outside the gene matches. Germline CDR1 and CDR2: DFQATT and SNEGSKA (reference sequence). The CDR3 loop is CSAHGTSGRAVDIQYF. The CDR3 bases that were read are TGCAGTGCTCACGGGACTAGCGGGAGGGCCGTCGACATT.

This clone was observed many times. The read stops 3 residues short of the end of the CDR3; the missing end is completed from the germline J gene. This chain joins TRBV7-8 and TRBJ1-1; 10 nucleotides align to TRBD1. Trimming cost V 5 bases and J 1 base; bases outside gene matches: 10. CDR1 and CDR2 from the germline V gene are SGHVS and FQNEAQ. The CDR3 has 17 residues. The CDR3 reads CASSRDRGPSRNTEAFF. The sequenced CDR3 bases are TGTGCCAGCAGCAGAGACAGGGGGCCGAGTAGGAACACTGAA.

As concerns this clone: The read is 3 residues too short to cover the CDR3 end, so that end is filled in from the germline J gene. This chain links TRBV6-2 or TRBV6-3 with TRBJ2-5; no firm D call. V gave up 2 bases and J gave up 5 bases, with 6 bases separating them. CDR3 size: 12 residues. Germline lookup yields CDR1 MNHEY and CDR2 SVGEGT. CDR3 sequence: CASSYPEETQYF. The CDR3 DNA, read in part, is TGTGCCAGCAGTTACCCAGAGGAGACC.

This clone appeared many times. The CDR3 goes on 3 residues after the read ends, and that part is filled in from the germline J gene. The rearrangement joins TRBV10-3 to TRBJ2-5, with a weak D call TRBD2 (6 bases). CDR3 length equals 13 residues. V was trimmed by 4 bases and J by 2 bases, leaving 8 bases between them. The germline V gene has CDR1 ENHRY and CDR2 SYGVKD. CDR3 DNA, as far as it was read: TGTGCCATCAGTGGGGACTTGCAAGAGACC. Protein product: CAISGDLQET. The full CDR3 sequence reads CAISGDLQETQYF.

This clone was picked up many times. The observed sequence ends 3 residues before the CDR3 terminus, with the missing tail filled in from the germline J gene. This chain uses TRBV20-1 with TRBJ2-1; D may be TRBD1 (5 bases). CDR1 is DFQATT, CDR2 SNEGSKA, per germline (reference sequence). The CDR3 loop spans 12 amino acids. The ends were cut back, 7 bases at V and 5 bases at J, with 12 bases in the middle. The CDR3: CSVSLGDNEQFF. CDR3 DNA, as far as it was read: TGCAGTGTTTCATTAGGGGACAATGAG.